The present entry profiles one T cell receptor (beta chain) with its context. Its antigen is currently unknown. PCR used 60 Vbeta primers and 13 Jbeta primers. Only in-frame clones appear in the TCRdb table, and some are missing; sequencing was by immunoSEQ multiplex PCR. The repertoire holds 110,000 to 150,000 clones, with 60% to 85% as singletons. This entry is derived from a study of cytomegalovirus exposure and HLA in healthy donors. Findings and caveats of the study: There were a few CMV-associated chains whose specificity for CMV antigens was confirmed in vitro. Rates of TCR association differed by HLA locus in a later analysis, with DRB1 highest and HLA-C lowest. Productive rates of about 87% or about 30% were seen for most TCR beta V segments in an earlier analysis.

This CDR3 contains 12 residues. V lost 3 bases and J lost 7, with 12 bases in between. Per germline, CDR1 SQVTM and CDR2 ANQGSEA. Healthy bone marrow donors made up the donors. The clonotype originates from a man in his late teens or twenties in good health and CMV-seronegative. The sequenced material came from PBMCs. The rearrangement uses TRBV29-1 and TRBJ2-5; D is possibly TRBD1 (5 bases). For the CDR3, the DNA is TGCAGCGTTGAGATGGGGCTGTGGACCCAGTACTTC. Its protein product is CSVEMGLWTQYF.